This paragraph covers one T cell receptor (beta chain) sequence. Antigen: not known. There are 13 residues in the CDR3. V was shortened by 3 bases and J by 4 bases, with 10 bases between the two germline ends. Germline V gene sequence: CDR1 SGDLS, CDR2 YYNGEE. Analysis merged second doses at about 4 or about 12 weeks. The sample belongs to a study of T cell responses to AZD1222 COVID-19 vaccine. Study-wide findings and caveats: A mostly white British donor set with more females was recruited, and clonal diversity was possibly underestimated. Nearly half of the spike-specific TCRs reportedly recognize variant regions that carry no mutations.

The method was immunoSEQ multiplex PCR; TCRdb's version includes in-frame clones alone and lacks a portion of them. The sample yields 140,000 or so clones, approximately 90% seen once. This specimen consisted of peripheral blood, obtained 28 days after the second AZD1222 dose. The V and J genes are TRBV9 and TRBJ1-1, with D maybe TRBD1 (6 bases). The sequence was collected from an adult who received the AZD1222 COVID-19 vaccine. This chain's CDR3 is CASSGTGFTEAFF. CDR3 nucleotide sequence: TGTGCCAGCAGCGGAACAGGGTTCACTGAAGCTTTCTTT.